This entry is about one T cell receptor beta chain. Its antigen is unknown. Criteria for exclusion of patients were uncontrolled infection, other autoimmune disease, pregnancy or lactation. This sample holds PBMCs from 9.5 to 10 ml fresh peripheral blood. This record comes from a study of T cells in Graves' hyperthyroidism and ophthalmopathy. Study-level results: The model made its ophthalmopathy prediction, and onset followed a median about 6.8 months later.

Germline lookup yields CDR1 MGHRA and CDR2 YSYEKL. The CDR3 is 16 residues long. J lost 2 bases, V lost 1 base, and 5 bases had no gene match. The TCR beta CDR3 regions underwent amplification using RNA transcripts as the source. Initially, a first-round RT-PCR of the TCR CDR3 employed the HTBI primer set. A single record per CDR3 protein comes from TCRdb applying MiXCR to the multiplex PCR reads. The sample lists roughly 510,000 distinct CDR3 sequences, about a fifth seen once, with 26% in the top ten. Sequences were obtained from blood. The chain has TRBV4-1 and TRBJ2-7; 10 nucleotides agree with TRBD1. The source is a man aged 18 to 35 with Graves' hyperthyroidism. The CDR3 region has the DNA TGCGCCAGCAGCCAAGCAGGGACAGGGGATCCCTACGAGCAGTACTTC. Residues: CASSQAGTGDPYEQYF.